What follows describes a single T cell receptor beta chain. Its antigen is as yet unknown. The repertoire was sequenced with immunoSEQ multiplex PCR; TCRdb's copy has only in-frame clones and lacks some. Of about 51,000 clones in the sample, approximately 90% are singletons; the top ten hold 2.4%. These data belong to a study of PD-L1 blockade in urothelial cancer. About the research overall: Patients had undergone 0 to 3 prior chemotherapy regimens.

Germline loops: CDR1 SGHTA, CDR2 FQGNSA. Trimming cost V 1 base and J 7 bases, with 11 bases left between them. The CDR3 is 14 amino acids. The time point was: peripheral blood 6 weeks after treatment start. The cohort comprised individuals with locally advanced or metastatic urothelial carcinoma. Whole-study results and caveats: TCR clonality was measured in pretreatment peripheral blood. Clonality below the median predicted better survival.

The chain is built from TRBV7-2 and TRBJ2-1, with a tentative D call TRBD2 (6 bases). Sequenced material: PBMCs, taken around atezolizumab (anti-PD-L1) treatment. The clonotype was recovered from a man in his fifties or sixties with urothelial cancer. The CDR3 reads CASSLGAGENEQFF. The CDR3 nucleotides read TGTGCCAGCAGCTTAGGAGCGGGTGAAAATGAGCAGTTCTTC.